This T cell receptor (beta chain) was identified in a study of identical twins. Template switching added a universal primer site; cDNA carried unique molecular identifiers. TCRdb fed the 5' RACE reads into MiXCR, producing one record per CDR3 protein. The table records approximately 680,000 distinct CDR3 sequences, 7.1% of them present only once. Germline V gene data show CDR1 as SGHAT and CDR2 as FQNNGV. The CDR3 runs to 18 residues. With 6 bases removed from V and 5 bases from J, the gap between germline ends came to 26 bases. The same data also went into a second study, on yellow fever vaccine responses in identical twins. As that report states: A vaccine T cell response that seemed partly convergent and partly personalized was reported in twins.

The genes are TRBV11-2 and TRBJ1-5; D gene ambiguous. The sample taken for sequencing was PBMCs. The sequence derives from a woman under 30 in good health. The CDR3 sequence is CASRATGLGHPRDQPQHF. CDR3 sequence (DNA): TGTGCCAGCAGGGCTACTGGATTGGGTCACCCAAGGGATCAGCCCCAGCATTTT.